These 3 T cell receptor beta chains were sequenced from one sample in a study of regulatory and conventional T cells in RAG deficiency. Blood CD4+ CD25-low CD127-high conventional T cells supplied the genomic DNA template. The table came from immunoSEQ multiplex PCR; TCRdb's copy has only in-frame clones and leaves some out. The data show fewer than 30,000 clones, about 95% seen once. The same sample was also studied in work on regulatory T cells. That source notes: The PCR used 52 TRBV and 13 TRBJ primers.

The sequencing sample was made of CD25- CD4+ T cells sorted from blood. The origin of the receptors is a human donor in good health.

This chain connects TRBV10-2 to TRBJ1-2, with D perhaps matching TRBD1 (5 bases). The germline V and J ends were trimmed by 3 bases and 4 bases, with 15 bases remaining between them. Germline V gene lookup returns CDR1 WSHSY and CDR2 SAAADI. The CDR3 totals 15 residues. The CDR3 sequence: CASSDRGKVVYGYTF. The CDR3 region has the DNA TGCGCCAGCAGTGATAGGGGCAAAGTGGTCTATGGCTACACCTTC.

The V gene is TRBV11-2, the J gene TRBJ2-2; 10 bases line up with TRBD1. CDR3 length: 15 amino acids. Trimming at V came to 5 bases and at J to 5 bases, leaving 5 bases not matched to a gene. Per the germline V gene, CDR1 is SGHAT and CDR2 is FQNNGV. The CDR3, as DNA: TGTGCCAGCAGCCGGGGACAGGGGTGGACCGGGGAGCTGTTTTTT. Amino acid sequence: CASSRGQGWTGELFF.

This CDR3 reads CASSQRTGGSMNTEAFF. The CDR3 region has the DNA TGTGCCAGCAGCCAGCGGACAGGGGGAAGTATGAACACTGAAGCTTTCTTT. The V and J genes are TRBV7-8 and TRBJ1-1, with 10 bases matching TRBD1. Unmatched junction bases numbered 9, after V lost 5 bases and J lost 0 bases. This CDR3 is 17 amino acids long. Germline lookup yields CDR1 SGHVS and CDR2 FQNEAQ.